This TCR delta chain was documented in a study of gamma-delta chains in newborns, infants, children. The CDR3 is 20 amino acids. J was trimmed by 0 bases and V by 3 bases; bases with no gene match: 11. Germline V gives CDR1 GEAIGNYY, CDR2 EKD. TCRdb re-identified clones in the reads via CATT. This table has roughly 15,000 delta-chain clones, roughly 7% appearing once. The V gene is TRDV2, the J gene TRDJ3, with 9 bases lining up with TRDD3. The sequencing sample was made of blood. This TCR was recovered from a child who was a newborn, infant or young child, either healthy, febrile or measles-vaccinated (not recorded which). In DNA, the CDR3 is TGTGCCTGTGACGAAGTACTGGGGGACCTCAGCTCCTGGGACACCCGACAGATGTTTTTC. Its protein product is CACDEVLGDLSSWDTRQMFF.